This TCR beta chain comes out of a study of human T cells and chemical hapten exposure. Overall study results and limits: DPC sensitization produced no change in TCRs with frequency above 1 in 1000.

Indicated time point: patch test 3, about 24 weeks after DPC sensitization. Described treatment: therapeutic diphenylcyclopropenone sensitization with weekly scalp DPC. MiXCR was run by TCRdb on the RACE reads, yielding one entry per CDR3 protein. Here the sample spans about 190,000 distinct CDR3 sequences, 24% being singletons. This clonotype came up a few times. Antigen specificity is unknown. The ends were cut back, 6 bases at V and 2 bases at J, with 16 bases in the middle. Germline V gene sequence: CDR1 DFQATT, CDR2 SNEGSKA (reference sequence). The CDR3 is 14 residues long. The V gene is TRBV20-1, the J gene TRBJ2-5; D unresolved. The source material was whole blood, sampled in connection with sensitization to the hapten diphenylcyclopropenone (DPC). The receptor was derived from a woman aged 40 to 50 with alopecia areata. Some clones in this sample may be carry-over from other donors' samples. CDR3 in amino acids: CSAPQGGRQETQYF. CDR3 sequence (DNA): TGCAGTGCCCCCCAAGGTGGGCGTCAAGAGACCCAGTACTTC.